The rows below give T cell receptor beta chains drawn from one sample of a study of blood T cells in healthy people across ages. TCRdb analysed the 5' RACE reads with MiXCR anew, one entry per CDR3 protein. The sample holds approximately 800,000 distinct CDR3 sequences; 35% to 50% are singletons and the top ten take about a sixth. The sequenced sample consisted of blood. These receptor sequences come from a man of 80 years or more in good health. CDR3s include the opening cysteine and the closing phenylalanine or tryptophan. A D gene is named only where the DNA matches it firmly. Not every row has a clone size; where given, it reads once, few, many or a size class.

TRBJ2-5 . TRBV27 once CASSSDRPTHQTQYF TGTGCCAGCAGTTCGGACAGACCGACCCATCAGACCCAGTACTTC
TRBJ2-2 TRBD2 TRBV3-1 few CASSPFGLAITGELFF TGTGCCAGCAGCCCGTTCGGACTAGCAATCACCGGGGAGCTGTTTTTT
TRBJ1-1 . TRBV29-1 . CSVQVLGADTEAFF TGCAGCGTACAAGTTTTGGGGGCAGACACTGAAGCTTTCTTT
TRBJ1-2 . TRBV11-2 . CASSLDRRGAEGYTF TGTGCCAGCAGCTTAGATCGTCGGGGGGCAGAGGGCTACACCTTC
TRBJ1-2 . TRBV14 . CASSQGPWDRYTF TGTGCCAGCAGCCAGGGTCCATGGGATCGCTACACCTTC
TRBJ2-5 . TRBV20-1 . CSARDMAATKETQYF TGCAGTGCTAGAGATATGGCCGCCACGAAAGAGACCCAGTACTTC
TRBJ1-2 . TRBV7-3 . CASRPGPGGYGYTF TGTGCCAGCCGCCCAGGCCCGGGAGGCTATGGCTACACCTTC
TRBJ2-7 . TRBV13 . CASSLWGLSSYEQYF TGTGCCAGCAGCTTATGGGGGTTAAGCTCCTACGAGCAGTACTTC
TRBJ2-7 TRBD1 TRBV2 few CASNTGTGRYYEQYF TGTGCCAGCAATACCGGGACAGGGAGATACTACGAGCAGTACTTC
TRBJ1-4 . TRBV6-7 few CASSYSTREPTNEKLFF TGTGCCAGCAGTTACTCGACGCGCGAGCCAACTAATGAAAAACTGTTTTTT
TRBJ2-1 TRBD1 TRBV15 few CATSRGQGGNEQFF TGTGCCACCAGCAGGGGACAGGGTGGGAATGAGCAGTTCTTC
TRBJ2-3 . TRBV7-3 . CASSLGSGRSNTQYF TGTGCCAGCAGCTTAGGTAGTGGGAGATCTAATACGCAGTATTTT
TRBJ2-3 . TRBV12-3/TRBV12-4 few CASSFRTQREDTQYF TGTGCCAGCAGTTTTCGGACACAAAGGGAAGATACGCAGTATTTT
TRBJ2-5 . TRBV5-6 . CASSLAAQQETQYF TGTGCCAGCAGCTTGGCCGCACAGCAAGAGACCCAGTACTTC
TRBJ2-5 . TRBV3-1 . CASSLPDGGYQETQYF TGTGCCAGCAGCCTTCCTGATGGGGGGTACCAAGAGACCCAGTACTTC
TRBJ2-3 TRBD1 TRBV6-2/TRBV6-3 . CATLDRFTDTQYF TGTGCCACATTGGACAGGTTTACAGATACGCAGTATTTT
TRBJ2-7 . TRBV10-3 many CAIRPAGFYEQYF TGTGCCATCCGACCAGCAGGTTTCTACGAGCAGTACTTC
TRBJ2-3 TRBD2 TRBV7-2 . CASSRRAGTSDTQYF TGTGCCAGCAGCCGGAGAGCGGGAACCTCAGATACGCAGTATTTT
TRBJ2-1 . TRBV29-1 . CSVRDRGPYNERFF TGCAGCGTCCGCGATCGGGGACCCTACAATGAGCGGTTCTTC
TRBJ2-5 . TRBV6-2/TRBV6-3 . CASSSSHPGAIGETQYF TGTGCCAGCAGTTCCTCACATCCGGGGGCGATTGGGGAGACCCAGTACTTC
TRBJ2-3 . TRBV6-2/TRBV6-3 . CASSPSGLRGDTQYF TGTGCCAGCAGCCCCTCCGGACTCCGAGGGGATACGCAGTATTTT
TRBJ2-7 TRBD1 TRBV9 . CASSTFQTGGSYNEQYF TGTGCCAGCAGCACATTCCAGACAGGGGGGTCCTACAATGAGCAGTACTTC
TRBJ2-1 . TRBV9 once CASTKTFSYNEQFF TGTGCCAGCACGAAGACATTCTCCTACAATGAGCAGTTCTTC
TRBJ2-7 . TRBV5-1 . CASSSARVGLDEQYF TGCGCCAGCAGCTCGGCGAGGGTCGGTCTTGACGAGCAGTACTTC
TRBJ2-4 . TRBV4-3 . CASSQDRGGPDIQYF TGCGCCAGCAGCCAAGATCGAGGGGGACCGGACATTCAGTACTTC
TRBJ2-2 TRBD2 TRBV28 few CASSLLAGGSNTGELFF TGTGCCAGCAGTTTACTAGCGGGAGGCTCGAACACCGGGGAGCTGTTTTTT
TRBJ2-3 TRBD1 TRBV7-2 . CASSPDTGGTDTQYF TGTGCCAGCAGCCCAGATACAGGGGGCACAGATACGCAGTATTTT
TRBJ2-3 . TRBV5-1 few CASSLTGAGDSGDTQYF TGCGCCAGCAGCTTGACGGGAGCAGGGGATTCGGGAGATACGCAGTATTTT
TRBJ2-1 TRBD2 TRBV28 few CASSWAPGLAGARPYNEQFF TGTGCCAGCAGTTGGGCTCCGGGACTAGCGGGGGCTCGGCCCTACAATGAGCAGTTCTTC
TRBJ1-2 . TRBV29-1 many CSVGDRNYGYTF TGCAGCGTTGGAGACAGGAACTATGGCTACACCTTC
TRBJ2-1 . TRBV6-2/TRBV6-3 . CASSYPDRSTIRHEQFF TGTGCCAGCAGTTACCCCGACAGGTCAACAATAAGGCATGAGCAGTTCTTC
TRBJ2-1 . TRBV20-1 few CSARVISGYNEQFF TGCAGTGCTAGAGTAATTAGCGGCTACAATGAGCAGTTCTTC
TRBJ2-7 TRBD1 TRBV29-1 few CSVLKSGTASYEQYF TGCAGCGTTCTCAAATCCGGGACAGCATCCTACGAGCAGTACTTC
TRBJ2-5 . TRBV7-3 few CASSPRGGAQETQYF TGTGCCAGCAGCCCCCGAGGTGGCGCCCAAGAGACCCAGTACTTC
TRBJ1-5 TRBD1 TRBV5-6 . CASSFTGGTVTLGNQPQHF TGTGCCAGCAGCTTCACAGGGGGGACAGTCACCCTTGGCAATCAGCCCCAGCATTTT
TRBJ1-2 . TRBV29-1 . CSVDGTEYGYTF TGCAGCGTTGACGGGACTGAATATGGCTACACCTTC
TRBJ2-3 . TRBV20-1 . CSAIATGISTDTQCF TGCAGTGCTATCGCGACCGGGATCAGCACAGATACGCAGTGTTTT
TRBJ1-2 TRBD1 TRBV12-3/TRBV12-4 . CASSPTGTGGAKGYTF TGTGCCAGCAGTCCCACCGGGACAGGGGGCGCAAAGGGCTACACCTTC
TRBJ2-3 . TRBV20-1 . CSARPPVGAGTDTQYF TGCAGTGCTAGACCCCCGGTGGGGGCGGGGACAGATACGCAGTATTTT
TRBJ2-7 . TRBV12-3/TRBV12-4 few CASSLVIYEQYF TGTGCCAGCAGTTTGGTTATCTACGAGCAGTACTTC
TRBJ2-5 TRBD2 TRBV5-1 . CASSLLYRLAGGETQYF TGCGCCAGCAGCCTACTTTACAGACTAGCGGGAGGAGAGACCCAGTACTTC
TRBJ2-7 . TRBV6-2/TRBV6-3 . CASRGIAYEQYF TGTGCCAGCAGAGGAATCGCCTACGAGCAGTACTTC
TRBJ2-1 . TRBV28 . CASERASYNEQFF TGTGCCAGCGAGCGGGCCTCCTACAATGAGCAGTTCTTC
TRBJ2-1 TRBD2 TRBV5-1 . CASRFGTSGGNEQFF TGCGCCAGCAGATTCGGGACTAGCGGGGGCAATGAGCAGTTCTTC
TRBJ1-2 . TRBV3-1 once CASSQTQRDERANYGYTF TGTGCCAGCAGCCAAACTCAGAGGGATGAGAGAGCTAACTATGGCTACACCTTC
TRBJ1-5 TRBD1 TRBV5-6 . CASSRDRGINQPQHF TGTGCCAGCAGCCGGGACAGGGGAATTAATCAGCCCCAGCATTTT